These 22 T cell receptor beta chains came from one sample sequenced in a study of T cells in Graves' hyperthyroidism and ophthalmopathy. RNA transcripts yielded amplified TCR beta CDR3 regions. Initially, a first-round RT-PCR of the TCR CDR3 employed the HTBI primer set. TCRdb re-analysed the multiplex PCR reads in MiXCR, keeping a single row per CDR3 protein. This table has a few hundred thousand distinct CDR3 sequences, about 15% appearing once. Sequencing was performed on blood. Receptor source: a woman aged 25 to 45 with Graves' hyperthyroidism.

The rearrangement links TRBV7-6 to TRBJ2-7, with D tentatively TRBD2 (7 bases). Trimming removed 5 bases from V and 4 bases from J, with 12 bases in between. The CDR3 is 13 amino acids. The germline CDR1 and CDR2 sequences are SGHVS and FNYEAQ. The CDR3 reads CASSNREGYEQYF. CDR3 DNA: TGTGCCAGCAGCAACAGGGAGGGTTACGAGCAGTACTTC. Based on the CDR3 plus reference TRBV7-6 and TRBJ2-7, the full variable domain is GAGVSQSPRYKVTKRGQDVALRCDPISGHVSLYWYRQALGQGPEFLTYFNYEAQQDKSGLPNDRFSAERPEGSISTLTIQRTEQRDSAMYRCASSNREGYEQYFGPGTRLTVT.

V and J are TRBV7-9 and TRBJ1-1, with TRBD1 matching 7 bases. With 1 base clipped from V and 0 bases from J, the junction kept 5 bases outside the gene matches. The CDR3 loop spans 16 amino acids. Germline loops: CDR1 SEHNR, CDR2 FQNEAQ (reference sequence). The CDR3 sequence is CASSLVRDSMNTEAFF. The CDR3 bases are TGTGCCAGCAGCTTAGTCCGGGACAGTATGAACACTGAAGCTTTCTTT.

This clonotype has a count of ten or more. The chain combines TRBV7-6 with TRBJ2-6; D remains unclear. Trimming pared 3 bases from V and 0 bases from J, leaving 9 bases between. This CDR3 region has 16 residues. Germline V gene data show CDR1 as SGHVS and CDR2 as FNYEAQ. The CDR3: CASSLQALSGANVLTF. For the CDR3, the DNA is TGTGCCAGCAGCTTGCAGGCGCTCTCTGGGGCCAACGTCCTGACTTTC.

The table lists this clonotype with many counts. The chain links TRBV20-1 to TRBJ2-7; 7 nucleotides agree with TRBD1. Germline values: CDR1 DFQATT, CDR2 SNEGSKA (reference sequence). CDR3 size: 13 residues. Trimming at V came to 4 bases and at J to 2 bases, leaving 5 bases not matched to a gene. The CDR3 spells CSAKGAWAYEQYF. The CDR3 DNA reads TGCAGTGCTAAGGGGGCATGGGCCTACGAGCAGTACTTC.

This clonotype was detected many times. The chain links TRBV7-9 to TRBJ2-7; D is unclear. Per germline, CDR1 SEHNR and CDR2 FQNEAQ (reference sequence). CDR3 length: 12 amino acids. Trimming removed 3 bases at V and 7 bases at J, with 10 bases between. The CDR3 sequence is CASSFGRKEQYF. The CDR3 DNA follows: TGTGCCAGCAGCTTTGGACGGAAGGAGCAGTACTTC.

This clonotype came up a few times. The chain has TRBV18 and TRBJ2-2; maybe TRBD2 (6 bases). V dropped 3 bases and J dropped 5 bases, with 16 bases sitting between them. Germline V CDR1 and CDR2: KGHSH, LQKENI. CDR3 length: 16 residues. CDR3 nucleotide sequence: TGTGCCAGCTCACCCCCGGTGGCAGGAGGGACCGGGGAGCTGTTTTTT. Protein: CASSPPVAGGTGELFF.

In this sample, this clonotype turned up a few times. The chain joins TRBV20-1 to TRBJ2-7; TRBD1 agrees at 8 bases. CDR1 DFQATT and CDR2 SNEGSKA come from the germline V gene (reference sequence). V gave up 3 bases and J gave up 2 bases; unmatched junction bases: 9. The CDR3 is 15 residues long. CDR3 sequence (DNA): TGCAGTGCTAGGACAGGACAGGGAGGACCCTACGAGCAGTACTTC. Translated, it gives CSARTGQGGPYEQYF.

The chain carries TRBV19 and TRBJ1-1; D gene unclear. Germline V CDR1 and CDR2: LNHDA, SQIVND (reference sequence). V lost 2 bases to trimming and J lost 1 base, with 11 bases between them. This CDR3 contains 15 residues. CDR3 bases: TGTGCCAGTAGTATACTCCGGGCCGAGAACACTGAAGCTTTCTTT. Its translation is CASSILRAENTEAFF. The variable domain in full, completed from reference TRBV19 and TRBJ1-1, reads DGGITQSPKYLFRKEGQNVTLSCEQNLNHDAMYWYRQDPGQGLRLIYYSQIVNDFQKGDIAEGYSVSREKKESFPLTVTSAQKNPTAFYLCASSILRAENTEAFFGQGTRLTVV.

This clonotype came up a few times. The chain links TRBV19 to TRBJ1-5, with D uncertain. CDR3 size: 12 residues. The germline gives CDR1 LNHDA, CDR2 SQIVND (reference sequence). Trimming took off 6 bases at V and 3 bases at J, with 6 bases between the two ends. The DNA for the CDR3 is TGTGCCAGTAGACAATCCAATCAGCCCCAGCATTTT. Translating gives CASRQSNQPQHF.

This chain uses TRBV14 with TRBJ1-4; D is perhaps TRBD1 (5 bases). The V gene's germline CDR1 is SGHDN and CDR2 FVKESK. Trimming removed 1 base from V and 6 bases from J, with 15 bases in between. This CDR3 spans 16 amino acids. The CDR3 region has the DNA TGTGCCAGCAGCCAAGTCGCGGGGCTAGGATATGAAAAACTGTTTTTT. Encoded protein: CASSQVAGLGYEKLFF.

There are a few counts of this clonotype. The rearrangement links TRBV19 to TRBJ2-3; TRBD2 is a possible D gene (5 bases). The CDR3 is 14 residues long. Germline CDR1 is LNHDA and CDR2 is SQIVND (reference sequence). Trimming left V 3 bases short and J 9 bases short, with 16 bases between. The CDR3 loop reads CASSIVGGYDTQYF. Here the CDR3 DNA reads TGTGCCAGTAGTATTGTTGGAGGTTACGACACGCAGTATTTT.

This clonotype was found a few times. This chain joins TRBV20-1 and TRBJ1-6; D is perhaps TRBD1 (5 bases). The germline CDR1 and CDR2 sequences are DFQATT and SNEGSKA (reference sequence). This CDR3 contains 13 residues. V lost 6 bases and J 10 bases, leaving 16 bases between the germline ends. CDR3 loop: CSAHRFSGSPLHF. For the CDR3, the DNA is TGCAGTGCCCACAGGTTCTCTGGATCACCCCTCCACTTT.

This sequence joins TRBV3-2 and TRBJ2-4; TRBD2, the table's D call, was not compared with the DNA. TRBV3-2 is given as a pseudogene. There are 14 residues in the CDR3. CDR3 loop: CASSSNQLAGIQYF. The DNA of the CDR3 is TGTGCCAGCAGCTCAAATCAATTAGCGGGAATTCAGTACTTC.

The table lists this clonotype with a few counts. The genes are TRBV9 and TRBJ2-7; 11 nucleotides agree with TRBD2. The germline CDR1 and CDR2 sequences are SGDLS and YYNGEE. The length of the CDR3 is 16 residues. The V gene end was trimmed by 3 bases and the J gene end by 5 bases; junction bases not matched to a gene: 10. The CDR3 DNA reads TGTGCCAGCAGCGCCTCGACTAGCGGGATGATGGACGAGCAGTACTTC. Residues: CASSASTSGMMDEQYF. The variable domain in full, completed from reference TRBV9 and TRBJ2-7, reads DSGVTQTPKHLITATGQRVTLRCSPRSGDLSVYWYQQSLDQGLQFLIQYYNGEERAKGNILERFSAQQFPDLHSELNLSSLELGDSALYFCASSASTSGMMDEQYFGPGTRLTVT.

This clonotype was observed at least ten times. The chain couples TRBV20-1 to TRBJ2-1, with TRBD1 matching over 7 bases. CDR3 length: 13 residues. Looked up from germline, CDR1 is DFQATT and CDR2 is SNEGSKA (reference sequence). J was trimmed by 6 bases and V by 3 bases; bases with no gene match: 5. CDR3 DNA sequence: TGCAGTGCTAGCGGAACAGGGGTCAATGAGCAGTTCTTC. Translated, it gives CSASGTGVNEQFF.

This clonotype was counted at least ten times. The chain combines TRBV3-1 with TRBJ2-7, with no clear D. Germline CDR1 and CDR2: LGHDT and YNNKEL (reference sequence). This CDR3 has 16 amino acids. With 1 base removed from V and 1 base from J, the gap between germline ends came to 14 bases. CDR3 sequence (DNA): TGTGCCAGCAGCCAAGGGGTCGAGACTGGTTCCTACGAGCAGTACTTC. It specifies CASSQGVETGSYEQYF.

As concerns this clonotype: A much larger clonotype is one base distant, so this may be a read error. Since no conserved phenylalanine or tryptophan closes the CDR3, a read error is the likely cause. The chain is built from TRBV12-3 or TRBV12-4 and TRBJ1-2, with D tentatively TRBD1 (6 bases). The V gene lost 5 bases and the J gene lost 6 bases, with 13 bases spanning the gap. The CDR3 runs 13 residues. The CDR3 DNA reads as TGTGCCAGCAGTCCAACAGGGAAAGATGGCTACACCTCC. Translated: CASSPTGKDGYTS.

This clonotype was observed at least ten times. The V and J genes are TRBV30 and TRBJ2-1, with D uncertain. This CDR3 comprises 12 residues. Germline CDR1 GTSNPN, CDR2 SVGIG (reference sequence). Trimming took 0 bases from V and 7 from J, leaving 7 bases between them. CDR3 amino acids: CAWSVNGNEQFF. DNA of the CDR3: TGTGCCTGGAGTGTAAATGGGAATGAGCAGTTCTTC.

This clonotype occurred many times. V is TRBV6-2 or TRBV6-3 and J is TRBJ2-2; D uncertain. V was trimmed by 0 bases and J by 7 bases, leaving 12 bases between them. Germline values: CDR1 MNHEY, CDR2 SVGEGT. The CDR3 runs 15 residues. As DNA, the CDR3 is TGTGCCAGCAGTTACTCGGCAATCACATTCGGGGAGCTGTTTTTT. Translated: CASSYSAITFGELFF.

Concerning this clonotype: Being one base from a much bigger clone, this may be a read error. Here the CDR3 omits its conserved ending phenylalanine or tryptophan, so a read error is the likely source. This chain joins TRBV5-1 and TRBJ1-2; 7 positions match TRBD1. The CDR3 consists of 13 residues. Germline CDR1 and CDR2: SGHRS and YFSETQ. V shed 0 bases and J 5 bases; nucleotides not matched to a gene: 1. In nucleotides, the CDR3 is TGCGCCAGCAGCTTGGAGGGGGCGTATGGCTACACCCTC. Translation gives CASSLEGAYGYTL.

This clonotype was observed at least ten times. The chain couples TRBV6-6 to TRBJ1-1; no clear D gene. Between the trimmed V and J ends, which lost 0 bases and 1 base, there was a span of 3 bases. Germline CDR1 and CDR2: MNHNY and SVGAGI (reference sequence). The CDR3 length is 13 residues. CDR3 bases: TGTGCCAGCAGTTACTCGGAGAACACTGAAGCTTTCTTT. The encoded protein is CASSYSENTEAFF.

This sequence joins TRBV5-1 and TRBJ2-3, with 12 positions matching TRBD2. Germline CDR1 SGHRS, CDR2 YFSETQ. V lost 4 bases, J lost 5 bases, and 5 bases stayed unmatched. CDR3 length: 15 amino acids. This CDR3 reads CASSIGLAGRDTQYF. The CDR3 bases are TGCGCCAGCAGCATAGGACTAGCGGGAAGAGATACGCAGTATTTT. Variable domain in full (rest from reference TRBV5-1 and TRBJ2-3): KAGVTQTPRYLIKTRGQQVTLSCSPISGHRSVSWYQQTPGQGLQFLFEYFSETQRNKGNFPGRFSGRQFSNSRSEMNVSTLELGDSALYLCASSIGLAGRDTQYFGPGTRLTVL.